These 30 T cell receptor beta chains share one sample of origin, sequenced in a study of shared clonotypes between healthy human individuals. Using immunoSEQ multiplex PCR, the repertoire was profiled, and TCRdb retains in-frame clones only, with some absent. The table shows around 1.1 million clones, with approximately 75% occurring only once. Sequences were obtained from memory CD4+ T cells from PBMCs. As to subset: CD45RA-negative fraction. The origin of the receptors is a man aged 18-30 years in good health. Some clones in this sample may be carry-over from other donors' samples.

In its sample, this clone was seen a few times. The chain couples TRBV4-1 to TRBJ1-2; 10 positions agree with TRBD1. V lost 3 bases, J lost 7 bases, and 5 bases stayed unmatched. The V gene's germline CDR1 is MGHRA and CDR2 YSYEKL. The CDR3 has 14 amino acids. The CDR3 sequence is CASSHRQGAGGYTF. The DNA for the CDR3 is TGCGCCAGCAGCCACAGACAGGGGGCCGGTGGCTACACCTTC.

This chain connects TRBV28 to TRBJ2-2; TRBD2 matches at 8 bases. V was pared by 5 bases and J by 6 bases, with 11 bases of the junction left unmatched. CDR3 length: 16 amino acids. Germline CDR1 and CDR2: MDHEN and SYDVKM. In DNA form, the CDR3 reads TGTGCCAGCAGTCCCCTCAGCGGGAGAGGTTCCGGGGAGCTGTTTTTT. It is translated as CASSPLSGRGSGELFF.

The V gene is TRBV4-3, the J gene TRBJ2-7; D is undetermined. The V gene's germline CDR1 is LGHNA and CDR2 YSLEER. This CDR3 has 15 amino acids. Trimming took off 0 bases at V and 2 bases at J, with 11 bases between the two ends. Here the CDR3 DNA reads TGCGCCAGCAGCCAAGAAGTGAAGAGCCCCTACGAGCAGTACTTC. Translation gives CASSQEVKSPYEQYF.

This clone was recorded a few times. CDR3 nucleotide sequence: TGTGCCAGCAGACTCACAGGGGACGCTAACTATGGCTACACCTTC. It is translated as CASRLTGDANYGYTF. V and J are TRBV28 and TRBJ1-2; 7 bases are shared with TRBD1. V shed 6 bases and J 0 bases; nucleotides not matched to a gene: 7. The length of the CDR3 is 15 residues. Per the germline V gene, CDR1 is MDHEN and CDR2 is SYDVKM.

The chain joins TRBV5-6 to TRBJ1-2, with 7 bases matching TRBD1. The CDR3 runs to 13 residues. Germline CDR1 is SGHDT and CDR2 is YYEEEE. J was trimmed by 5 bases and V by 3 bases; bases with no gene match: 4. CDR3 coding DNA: TGTGCCAGCAGCTCCGACAGGGTTTATGGCTACACCTTC. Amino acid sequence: CASSSDRVYGYTF.

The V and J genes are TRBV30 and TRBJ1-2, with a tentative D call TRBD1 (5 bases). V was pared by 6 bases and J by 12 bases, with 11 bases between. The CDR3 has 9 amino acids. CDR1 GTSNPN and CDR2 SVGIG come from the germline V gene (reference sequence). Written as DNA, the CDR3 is TGTGCCTGTGGGACCCCCCACACCTTC. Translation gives CACGTPHTF.

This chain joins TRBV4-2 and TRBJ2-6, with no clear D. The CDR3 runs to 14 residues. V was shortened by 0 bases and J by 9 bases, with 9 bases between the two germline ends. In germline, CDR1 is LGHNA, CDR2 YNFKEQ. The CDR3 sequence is CASSQDTAFNVLTF. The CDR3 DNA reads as TGTGCCAGCAGCCAAGATACTGCTTTCAACGTCCTGACTTTC.

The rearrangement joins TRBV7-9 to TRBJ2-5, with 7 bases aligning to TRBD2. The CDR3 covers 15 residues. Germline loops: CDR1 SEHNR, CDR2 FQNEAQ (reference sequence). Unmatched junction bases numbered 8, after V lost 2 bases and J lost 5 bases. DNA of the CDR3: TGTGCCAGCAGCTTATTCCAGGCCGGGGGGGAGACCCAGTACTTC. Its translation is CASSLFQAGGETQYF.

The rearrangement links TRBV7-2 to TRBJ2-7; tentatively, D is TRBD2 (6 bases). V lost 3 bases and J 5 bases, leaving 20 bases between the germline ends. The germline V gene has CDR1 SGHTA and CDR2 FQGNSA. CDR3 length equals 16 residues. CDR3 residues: CASSFYLGRDFDEQYF. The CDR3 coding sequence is TGTGCCAGCAGCTTTTACCTGGGCAGGGACTTTGACGAGCAGTACTTC.

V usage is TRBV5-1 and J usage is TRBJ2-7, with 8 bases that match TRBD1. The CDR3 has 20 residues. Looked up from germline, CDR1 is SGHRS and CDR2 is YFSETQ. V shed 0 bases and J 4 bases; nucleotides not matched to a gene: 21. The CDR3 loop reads CASSLEWGGQGASGSYEQYF. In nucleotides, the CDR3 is TGCGCCAGCAGCTTGGAATGGGGCGGGCAGGGGGCAAGTGGGTCTTACGAGCAGTACTTC.

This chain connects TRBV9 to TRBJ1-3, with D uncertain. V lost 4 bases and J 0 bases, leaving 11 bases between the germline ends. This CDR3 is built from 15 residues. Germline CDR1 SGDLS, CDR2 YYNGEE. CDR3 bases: TGTGCCAGCAGCAATACGGGAAGCTCTGGAAACACCATATATTTT. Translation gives CASSNTGSSGNTIYF.

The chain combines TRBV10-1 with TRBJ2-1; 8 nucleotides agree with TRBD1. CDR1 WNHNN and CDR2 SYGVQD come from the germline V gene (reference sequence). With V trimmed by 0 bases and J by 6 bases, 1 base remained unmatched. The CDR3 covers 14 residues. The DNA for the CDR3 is TGCGCCAGCAGTGAGTCCGGGACAGGCAATGAGCAGTTCTTC. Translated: CASSESGTGNEQFF.

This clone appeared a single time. CDR3 in amino acids: CASSLAGPTQPDTQYF. In DNA, the CDR3 is TGTGCCAGCAGCTTGGCCGGGCCCACCCAGCCAGATACGCAGTATTTT. The rearrangement joins TRBV7-3 to TRBJ2-3; no firm D call. The CDR3 is 16 residues long. Trimming took 3 bases from V and 4 from J, leaving 17 bases between them. Germline V gene lookup returns CDR1 SGHTA and CDR2 FQGTGA.

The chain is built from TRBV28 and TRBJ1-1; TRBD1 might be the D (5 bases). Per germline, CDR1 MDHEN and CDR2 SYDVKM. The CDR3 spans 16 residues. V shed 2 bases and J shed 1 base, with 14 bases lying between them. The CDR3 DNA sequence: TGTGCCAGCAGTTTAATTATAGGGCAGGGGAACACTGAAGCTTTCTTT. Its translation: CASSLIIGQGNTEAFF.

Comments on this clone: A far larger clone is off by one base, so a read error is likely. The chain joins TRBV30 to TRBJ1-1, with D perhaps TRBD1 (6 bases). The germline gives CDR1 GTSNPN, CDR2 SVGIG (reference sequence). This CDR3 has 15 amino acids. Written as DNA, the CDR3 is TGTGCCTGGAGCCTTGGACAGAAAAAGAACACTGAAGCTTTATTT. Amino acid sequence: CAWSLGQKKNTEALF. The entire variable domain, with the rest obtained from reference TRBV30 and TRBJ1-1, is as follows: SQTIHQWPATLVQPVGSPLSLECTVEGTSNPNLYWYRQAAGRGLQLLFYSVGIGQISSEVPQNLSASRPQDRQFILSSKKLLLSDSGFYLCAWSLGQKKNTEALFGQGTRLTVV.

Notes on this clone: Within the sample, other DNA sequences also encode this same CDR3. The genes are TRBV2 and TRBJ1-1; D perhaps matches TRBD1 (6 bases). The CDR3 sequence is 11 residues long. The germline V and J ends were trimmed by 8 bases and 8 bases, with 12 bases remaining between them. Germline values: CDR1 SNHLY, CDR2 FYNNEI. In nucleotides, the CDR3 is TGTGCCAGCTCGAGGGGGACAGAAGCTTTCTTT. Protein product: CASSRGTEAFF.

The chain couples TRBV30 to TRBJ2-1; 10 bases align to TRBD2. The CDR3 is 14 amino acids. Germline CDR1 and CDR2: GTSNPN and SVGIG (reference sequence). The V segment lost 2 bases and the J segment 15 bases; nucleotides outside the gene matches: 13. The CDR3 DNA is TGTGCCTGGAGTCCTGGACTAGCGGCTAGGAACCCGTTCTTC. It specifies CAWSPGLAARNPFF. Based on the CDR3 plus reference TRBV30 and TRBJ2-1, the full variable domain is SQTIHQWPATLVQPVGSPLSLECTVEGTSNPNLYWYRQAAGRGLQLLFYSVGIGQISSEVPQNLSASRPQDRQFILSSKKLLLSDSGFYLCAWSPGLAARNPFFGPGTRLTVL.

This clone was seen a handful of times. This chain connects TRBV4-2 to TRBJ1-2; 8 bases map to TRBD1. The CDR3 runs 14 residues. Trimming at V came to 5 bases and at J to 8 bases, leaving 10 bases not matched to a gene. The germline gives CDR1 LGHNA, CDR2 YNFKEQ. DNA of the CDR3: TGTGCCAGCAGCGGGGATGGACAGGGCGGCGGCTACACCTTC. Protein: CASSGDGQGGGYTF.

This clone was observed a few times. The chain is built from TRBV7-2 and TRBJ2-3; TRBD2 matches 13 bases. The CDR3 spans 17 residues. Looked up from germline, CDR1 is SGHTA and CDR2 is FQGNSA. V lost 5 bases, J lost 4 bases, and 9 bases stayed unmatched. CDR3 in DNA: TGTGCCAGCAGCCAACAACTAGCGGGAGGGCCTGCAGATACGCAGTATTTT. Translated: CASSQQLAGGPADTQYF.

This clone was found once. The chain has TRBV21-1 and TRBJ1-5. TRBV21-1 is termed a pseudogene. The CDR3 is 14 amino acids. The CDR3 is CASSNVISNQPQHF. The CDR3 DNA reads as TGTGCCAGCAGCAATGTTATTAGCAATCAGCCCCAGCATTTT.

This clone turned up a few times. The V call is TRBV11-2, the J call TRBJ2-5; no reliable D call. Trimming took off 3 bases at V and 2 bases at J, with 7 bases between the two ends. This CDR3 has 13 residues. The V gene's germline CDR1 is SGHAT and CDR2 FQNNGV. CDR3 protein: CASSFALQETQYF. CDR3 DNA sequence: TGTGCCAGCAGCTTCGCCTTACAAGAGACCCAGTACTTC. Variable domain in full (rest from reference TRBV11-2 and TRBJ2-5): EAGVAQSPRYKIIEKRQSVAFWCNPISGHATLYWYQQILGQGPKLLIQFQNNGVVDDSQLPKDRFSAERLKGVDSTLKIQPAKLEDSAVYLCASSFALQETQYFGPGTRLLVL.

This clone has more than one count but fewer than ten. For the CDR3, the DNA is TGTGCCTGGAACAGATATCCGGGACAGGGGCCAACTGAAGCTTTCTTT. Translated, it gives CAWNRYPGQGPTEAFF. The J gene is TRBJ1-1, the V gene TRBV30; TRBD1 aligns across 10 bases. This CDR3 has 16 residues. After removal of 4 bases from V and 5 bases from J, the junction contained 13 bases not matched to a gene. Per the germline V gene, CDR1 is GTSNPN and CDR2 is SVGIG (reference sequence).

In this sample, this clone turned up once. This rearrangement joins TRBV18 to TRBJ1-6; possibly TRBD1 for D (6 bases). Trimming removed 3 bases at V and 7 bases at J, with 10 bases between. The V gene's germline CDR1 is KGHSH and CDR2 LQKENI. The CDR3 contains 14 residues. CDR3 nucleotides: TGTGCCAGCTCACCTGGACAGCTAAATTCACCCCTCCACTTT. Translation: CASSPGQLNSPLHF.

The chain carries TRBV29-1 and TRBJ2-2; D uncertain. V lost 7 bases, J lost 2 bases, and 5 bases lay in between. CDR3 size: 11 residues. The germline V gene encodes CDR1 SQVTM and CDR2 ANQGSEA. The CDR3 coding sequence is TGCAGCGCCGTAAACACCGGGGAGCTGTTTTTT. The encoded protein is CSAVNTGELFF.

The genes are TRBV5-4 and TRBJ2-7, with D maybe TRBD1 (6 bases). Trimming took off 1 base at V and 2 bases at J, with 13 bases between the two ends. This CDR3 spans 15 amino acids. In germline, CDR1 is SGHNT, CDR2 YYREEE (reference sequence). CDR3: CASSLKTGQTYEQYF. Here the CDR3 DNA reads TGTGCCAGCAGCTTGAAAACGGGACAAACCTACGAGCAGTACTTC. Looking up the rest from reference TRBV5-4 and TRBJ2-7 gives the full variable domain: ETGVTQSPTHLIKTRGQQVTLRCSSQSGHNTVSWYQQALGQGPQFIFQYYREEENGRGNFPPRFSGLQFPNYSSELNVNALELDDSALYLCASSLKTGQTYEQYFGPGTRLTVT.

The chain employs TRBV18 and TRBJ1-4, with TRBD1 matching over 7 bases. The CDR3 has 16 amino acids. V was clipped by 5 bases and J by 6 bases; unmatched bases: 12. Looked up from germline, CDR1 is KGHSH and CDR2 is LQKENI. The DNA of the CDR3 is TGTGCCAGCTCAGAACAGGGGCCCGCTTTGGATGAAAAACTGTTTTTT. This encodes CASSEQGPALDEKLFF.

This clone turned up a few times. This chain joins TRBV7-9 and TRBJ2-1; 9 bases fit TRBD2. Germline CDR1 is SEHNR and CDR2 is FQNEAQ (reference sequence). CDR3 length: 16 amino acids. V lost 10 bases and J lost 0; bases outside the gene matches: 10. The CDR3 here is CATWRSGSASYNEQFF. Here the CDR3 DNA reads TGTGCCACCTGGCGTAGCGGGAGCGCCTCCTACAATGAGCAGTTCTTC.

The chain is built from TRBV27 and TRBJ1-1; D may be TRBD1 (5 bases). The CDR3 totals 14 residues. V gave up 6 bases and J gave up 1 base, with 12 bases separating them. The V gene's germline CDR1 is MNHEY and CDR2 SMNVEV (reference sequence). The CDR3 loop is CASSFDRTNTEAFF. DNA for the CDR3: TGTGCCAGCAGCTTCGACAGAACGAACACTGAAGCTTTCTTT.

CDR3 in DNA: TGTGCCATCAGTGATGTGGCAGGGAGCAATCAGCCCCAGCATTTT. It specifies CAISDVAGSNQPQHF. The V and J genes are TRBV10-3 and TRBJ1-5, with a tentative D call TRBD1 (5 bases). Germline-derived CDR1 and CDR2 are ENHRY and SYGVKD. This CDR3 contains 15 residues. V was trimmed by 3 bases and J by 1 base, leaving 10 bases between them.

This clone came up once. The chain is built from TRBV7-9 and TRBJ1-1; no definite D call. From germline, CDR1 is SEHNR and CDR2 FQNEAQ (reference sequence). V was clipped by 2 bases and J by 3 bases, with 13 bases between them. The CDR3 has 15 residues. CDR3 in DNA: TGTGCCAGCAGCTTATATCAAGTCGGGGACACTGAAGCTTTCTTT. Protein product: CASSLYQVGDTEAFF.